Below are 27 T cell receptor beta chains sequenced from a single sample in a study of HIV-infected patients and healthy controls. About 550 ng RNA was reverse transcribed with alpha and beta constant-region primers. Alpha and beta chain libraries were made separately by chain-specific third strand synthesis with multiplexing indices. In TCRdb, the 5' RACE reads were re-called with MiXCR into one record per CDR3 protein. The repertoire includes about 18,000 distinct CDR3 sequences, 12% of them detected once, and around 10% sits in the top ten. No cell fractionation was done, so the repertoire covers all unsorted peripheral blood T cells. The sequenced material came from blood. The receptors stem from an adult in good health.

V is TRBV5-4 and J is TRBJ1-1; D is perhaps TRBD1 (6 bases). The germline V gene has CDR1 SGHNT and CDR2 YYREEE (reference sequence). The V end was cut by 4 bases, the J end by 1 base, with 17 bases between. This CDR3 has 16 residues. The CDR3 spells CASSVGGDTGNTEAFF. The CDR3 DNA sequence: TGTGCCAGCAGCGTTGGGGGGGACACGGGGAACACTGAAGCTTTCTTT.

This clonotype was counted many times. The chain has TRBV5-1 and TRBJ2-5; D is unclear. The length of the CDR3 is 13 residues. The germline V gene has CDR1 SGHRS and CDR2 YFSETQ. With 4 bases removed from V and 4 bases from J, the gap between germline ends came to 11 bases. In DNA, the CDR3 is TGCGCCAGCAGCACACCAGCATCAGAGACCCAGTACTTC. Translated, it gives CASSTPASETQYF.

This clonotype has just a few counts. The chain recombines TRBV12-3 or TRBV12-4 with TRBJ1-2; the match to TRBD1 covers 8 bases. The CDR3 sequence is 13 residues long. V trimming: 4 bases; J trimming: 13 bases; junction bases outside the gene matches: 11. The CDR3 DNA reads as TGTGCCAGCAGTTCCGGACAGGGCGGATTAATCACCTTC. This gives the protein CASSSGQGGLITF.

This clonotype showed up many times. The rearrangement uses TRBV20-1 and TRBJ1-5; 10 bases match TRBD1. Germline lookup yields CDR1 DFQATT and CDR2 SNEGSKA (reference sequence). With V trimmed by 6 bases and J by 6 bases, 8 bases remained unmatched. CDR3 size: 14 residues. The CDR3 sequence: CSAKDRGRSQPQHF. Written as DNA, the CDR3 is TGCAGTGCCAAAGACAGGGGGCGTAGTCAGCCCCAGCATTTT.

This clonotype was counted ten times or more. CDR3 sequence: CASSYDGSHEKLFF. CDR3 nucleotides: TGTGCCAGCTCTTATGACGGTTCACATGAAAAACTGTTTTTT. The chain combines TRBV18 with TRBJ1-4; D is undetermined. Germline V gene sequence: CDR1 KGHSH, CDR2 LQKENI. The CDR3 totals 14 residues. The V end lost 6 bases, the J end lost 6 bases, and 14 bases lay between the germline ends.

The rearrangement uses TRBV20-1 and TRBJ2-4; no definite D call. Germline V CDR1 and CDR2: DFQATT, SNEGSKA (reference sequence). The CDR3 length is 16 residues. The ends were cut back, 2 bases at V and 0 bases at J, with 14 bases in the middle. CDR3 in amino acids: CSARPQVRLAKNIQYF. In nucleotides, the CDR3 is TGCAGTGCTAGACCCCAAGTGAGACTAGCCAAAAACATTCAGTACTTC.

This clonotype has ten or more counts. The chain couples TRBV20-1 to TRBJ2-1; D is undetermined. This CDR3 comprises 13 residues. CDR1 is DFQATT and CDR2 is SNEGSKA in the germline V gene (reference sequence). Trimming removed 3 bases at V and 7 bases at J, with 13 bases between. CDR3 loop: CSASKGTRNEQFF. CDR3 nucleotides: TGCAGTGCTAGTAAGGGAACACGTAATGAGCAGTTCTTC.

Many counts were recorded for this clonotype. The chain recombines TRBV11-1 with TRBJ2-1, with D uncertain. The germline CDR1 and CDR2 sequences are SGHAT and FQDESV (reference sequence). CDR3 length: 13 amino acids. The ends were cut back, 4 bases at V and 10 bases at J, with 14 bases in the middle. The CDR3 region has the DNA TGTGCCAGCAGCTACCCTGAGGTTTCGGAGCAGTTCTTC. It translates to CASSYPEVSEQFF.

This clonotype appeared once. The V call is TRBV4-3, the J call TRBJ1-1; the match to TRBD1 covers 7 bases. The ends lost 1 base at V and 4 bases at J; junction bases unmatched: 6. The germline gives CDR1 LGHNA, CDR2 YSLEER. This CDR3 region has 15 residues. The CDR3 region is CASSQGAGGGTEAFF. As DNA, the CDR3 is TGCGCCAGCAGCCAAGGTGCAGGGGGAGGCACTGAAGCTTTCTTT.

This sequence joins TRBV5-1 and TRBJ1-2; no definite D call. With 2 bases removed from V and 5 bases from J, the gap between germline ends came to 10 bases. Germline CDR1 is SGHRS and CDR2 is YFSETQ. The CDR3 contains 13 residues. CDR3 bases: TGCGCCAGCAGCTTTCAGGAAGAATATGGCTACACCTTC. Its protein is CASSFQEEYGYTF.

This clonotype was detected many times. One end of the junction fails to match germline, which may point to a read error. The chain uses TRBV7-9 and TRBJ1-5, with a tentative D call TRBD1 (6 bases). Germline loops: CDR1 SEHNR, CDR2 FQNEAQ (reference sequence). This CDR3 spans 14 amino acids. The CDR3 region has the DNA TGTGCCAGCAGCATAGCACAGGGTAATCAGCCCCAGCATTTT. This sequence encodes CASSIAQGNQPQHF.

V and J are TRBV6-5 and TRBJ1-1; tentative D call: TRBD1 (5 bases). The ends were cut back, 6 bases at V and 11 bases at J, with 22 bases in the middle. The CDR3 consists of 14 residues. Germline loops: CDR1 MNHEY, CDR2 SVGAGI. CDR3 DNA: TGTGCCAGCAGATACACTAGAGGAGGGGAGGCGGCTTTCTTT. Translation: CASRYTRGGEAAFF.

Within the sample, this clonotype is medium-sized. The chain is built from TRBV4-1 and TRBJ1-6; 8 positions match TRBD1. The CDR3 spans 16 residues. V gave up 2 bases and J gave up 5 bases; unmatched junction bases: 5. Per germline, CDR1 MGHRA and CDR2 YSYEKL. Written as DNA, the CDR3 is TGCGCCAGCAGCCAATCGGACAGGGCGAATAATTCACCCCTCCACTTT. This gives the protein CASSQSDRANNSPLHF.

This clonotype is medium-sized in the sample. The J gene is TRBJ2-5, the V gene TRBV4-3, with unresolved D. This CDR3 has 14 amino acids. Germline V gene data show CDR1 as LGHNA and CDR2 as YSLEER. Trimming stripped 0 bases from V and 1 base from J, with 6 bases between. DNA of the CDR3: TGCGCCAGCAGCCAAGACAGGTTCCAAGAGACCCAGTACTTC. Its protein product is CASSQDRFQETQYF.

This clonotype is medium-sized (0.01 to 0.1%). V and J are TRBV6-1 and TRBJ1-1; no firm D call. This CDR3 has 13 amino acids. The V end was cut by 2 bases, the J end by 5 bases, with 9 bases between. Germline CDR1 reads MNHNS; CDR2 reads SASEGT. In DNA form, the CDR3 reads TGTGCCAGCAGTGAAAGAGGAGGGACTGAAGCTTTCTTT. Protein: CASSERGGTEAFF.

This clonotype has a handful of counts. This chain joins TRBV6-5 and TRBJ1-1; D uncertain. Germline V gene sequence: CDR1 MNHEY, CDR2 SVGAGI. The CDR3 extends over 8 amino acids. V dropped 11 bases and J dropped 9 bases, with 7 bases sitting between them. The CDR3 coding sequence is TGTGCCCTCGCCAAAGCTTTCTTT. This encodes CALAKAFF.

The rearrangement uses TRBV5-1 and TRBJ2-3; unclear D gene. Trimming removed 0 bases from V and 2 bases from J, with 7 bases in between. The CDR3 runs to 14 residues. Germline V CDR1 and CDR2: SGHRS, YFSETQ. In DNA, the CDR3 is TGCGCCAGCAGCTTGGAAGGAGCCACAGATACGCAGTATTTT. Its protein product is CASSLEGATDTQYF.

This clonotype is termed medium-sized. The chain joins TRBV6-2 or TRBV6-3 to TRBJ2-7; the D gene is possibly TRBD2 (5 bases). CDR3 size: 13 residues. Trimming cost V 6 bases and J 0 bases, with 9 bases left between them. Germline V gene data show CDR1 as MNHEY and CDR2 as SVGEGT. The CDR3 DNA follows: TGTGCCAGCAGCTTTGGGAGCTCCTACGAGCAGTACTTC. As protein: CASSFGSSYEQYF.

The CDR3 DNA reads as TGTGCCAGCAGTTCAACCGGGACAGGGGTCTACGAGCAGTACTTC. Its translation is CASSSTGTGVYEQYF. V and J are TRBV6-5 and TRBJ2-7; 10 bases map to TRBD1. J was trimmed by 3 bases and V by 4 bases; bases with no gene match: 6. The CDR3 contains 15 residues. Germline V gives CDR1 MNHEY, CDR2 SVGAGI.

The chain is built from TRBV7-2 and TRBJ2-2; no definite D call. Germline V gene lookup returns CDR1 SGHTA and CDR2 FQGNSA. CDR3 length: 14 amino acids. V gave up 8 bases and J gave up 1 base, with 11 bases separating them. CDR3 sequence (DNA): TGTGCCAGCTCTTCCTTTGTGAACACCGGGGAGCTGTTTTTT. This gives the protein CASSSFVNTGELFF.

This clonotype is deemed medium-sized. The genes are TRBV12-3 or TRBV12-4 and TRBJ1-1; no reliable D call. The CDR3 totals 14 residues. V lost 5 bases and J 1 base, leaving 11 bases between the germline ends. For the CDR3, the DNA is TGTGCCAGCAGTCCACGGGAACGGAACACTGAAGCTTTCTTT. Translated, it gives CASSPRERNTEAFF.

This clonotype was seen ten or more times. The chain is built from TRBV6-5 and TRBJ1-2; the D is unclear. The CDR3 contains 10 residues. CDR1 and CDR2 from the germline V gene are MNHEY and SVGAGI. Trimming removed 11 bases from V and 1 base from J, with 5 bases in between. DNA of the CDR3: TGTGCCGTGTTTAACTATGGCTACACCTTC. This sequence encodes CAVFNYGYTF.

This clonotype was detected ten times or more. The V gene is TRBV20-1, the J gene TRBJ2-5, with TRBD2 matching 8 bases. The CDR3 runs 13 residues. Germline V CDR1 and CDR2: DFQATT, SNEGSKA (reference sequence). The CDR3 protein is CSYLRGVQETQYF. In nucleotides, the CDR3 is TGCAGCTATCTGCGGGGGGTACAAGAGACCCAGTACTTC.

This clonotype was found many times. The J gene is TRBJ2-1, the V gene TRBV2; a weak D match, TRBD2 (6 bases). The germline V gene encodes CDR1 SNHLY and CDR2 FYNNEI. The CDR3 loop spans 13 amino acids. Deletions cut 4 bases from V and 6 bases from J, with 10 bases between. CDR3 amino acids: CASSGLVLNEQFF. Written as DNA, the CDR3 is TGTGCCAGCAGTGGACTAGTCCTCAATGAGCAGTTCTTC.

This rearrangement joins TRBV6-6 to TRBJ1-2, with D possibly being TRBD1 (6 bases). Germline lookup yields CDR1 MNHNY and CDR2 SVGAGI (reference sequence). The CDR3 loop spans 13 amino acids. V was shortened by 11 bases and J by 5 bases, with 18 bases between the two germline ends. The CDR3 sequence: CAGQSGQLYGYTF. The DNA for the CDR3 is TGTGCCGGGCAGAGCGGACAGTTATATGGCTACACCTTC.

This clonotype occurred many times. V is TRBV12-3 or TRBV12-4 and J is TRBJ1-1; D call uncertain. V lost 1 base and J lost 11, with 8 bases in between. The CDR3 contains 11 residues. The CDR3 bases are TGTGCCAGCAGTTTAGGGTTAGAGGCTTTCTTT. Translation: CASSLGLEAFF.

This clonotype appeared a few times. The chain has TRBV29-1 and TRBJ1-1; D is unclear. Germline lookup yields CDR1 SQVTM and CDR2 ANQGSEA. V lost 5 bases and J lost 3, with 4 bases in between. The CDR3 sequence is 10 residues long. The CDR3, as DNA: TGCAGCGTTTCCTACACTGAAGCTTTCTTT. Translation gives CSVSYTEAFF. Full variable domain (remainder filled in from reference TRBV29-1 and TRBJ1-1): SAVISQKPSRDICQRGTSLTIQCQVDSQVTMMFWYRQQPGQSLTLIATANQGSEATYESGFVIDKFPISRPNLTFSTLTVSNMSPEDSSIYLCSVSYTEAFFGQGTRLTVV.